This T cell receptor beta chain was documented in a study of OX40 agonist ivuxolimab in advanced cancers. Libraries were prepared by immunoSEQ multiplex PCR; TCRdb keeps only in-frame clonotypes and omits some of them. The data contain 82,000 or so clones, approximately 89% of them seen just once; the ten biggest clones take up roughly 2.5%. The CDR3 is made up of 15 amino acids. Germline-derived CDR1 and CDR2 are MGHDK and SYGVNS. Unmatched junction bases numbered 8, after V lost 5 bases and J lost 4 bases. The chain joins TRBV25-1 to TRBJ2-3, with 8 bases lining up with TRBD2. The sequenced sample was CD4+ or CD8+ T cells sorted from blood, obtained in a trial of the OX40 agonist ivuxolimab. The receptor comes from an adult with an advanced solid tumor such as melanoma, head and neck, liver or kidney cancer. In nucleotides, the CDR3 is TGTGCCAGCAGTCCACGGGGGGGCCATGCAGATACGCAGTATTTT. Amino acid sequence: CASSPRGGHADTQYF.